These 8 T cell receptor beta chains originate from one sample sequenced in a study of CD8+ T cells in alopecia areata. Treatment meaning: oral pan-JAK inhibitor, 5-10 mg twice daily. Sequencing templates came from extracted RNA that was reverse transcribed into cDNA. Clones were sequenced by immunoSEQ multiplex PCR, and TCRdb holds only the in-frame ones, with some missing. Of roughly 100,000 clones in the sample, 80% to 90% are singletons; the top ten hold 11%. Sequencing used CD8+ T cells sorted from blood, obtained at roughly week 30, from a patient treated with tofacitinib. The receptors shown here come from a human donor with alopecia areata.

This chain links TRBV5-7 with TRBJ2-5; 15 positions match TRBD2. The DNA end lines up better with TRBJ2-7; the J call may be wrong. TRBV5-7 is assigned to the ORF class and has an uncertain function. This CDR3 region has 17 residues. CDR3 DNA sequence: TGTGCCAGCAGCTTCCCGGGACTAGCGGGGGGATCCTACGAGCAGTACTTC. Encoded protein: CASSFPGLAGGSYEQYF.

To note about this clone: Compared with germline, one end of the junction differs, possibly owing to a read error. The CDR3 bases are TGTGCTAGCAGCGCCACGGGAGATACGCAGTATTTT. Residues: CASSATGDTQYF. The chain couples TRBV7-7 to TRBJ2-3; D not resolved. This CDR3 contains 12 residues. The V gene's germline CDR1 is SSHAT and CDR2 FNYEAQ (reference sequence).

V gene TRBV27 combines with J gene TRBJ1-1; D is unclear. Trimming shortened V by 5 bases and J by 0 bases, and 7 bases separated the two germline ends. The CDR3 is 13 residues long. Germline V lookup: CDR1 MNHEY, CDR2 SMNVEV (reference sequence). The CDR3 loop reads CASSIQMNTEAFF. DNA of the CDR3: TGTGCCAGCAGTATCCAGATGAACACTGAAGCTTTCTTT.

This clone is a singleton in its sample. The V call is TRBV27, the J call TRBJ2-1, with TRBD2 identical over 8 bases. The CDR3 is made up of 17 amino acids. J lost 4 bases, V lost 0 bases, and 8 bases had no gene match. Per germline, CDR1 MNHEY and CDR2 SMNVEV (reference sequence). The CDR3 reads CASSLSAGGLIYNEQFF. DNA for the CDR3: TGTGCCAGCAGTTTATCGGCGGGAGGTCTGATATACAATGAGCAGTTCTTC.

The chain combines TRBV5-6 with TRBJ1-5, with TRBD1 matching over 10 bases. Germline loops: CDR1 SGHDT, CDR2 YYEEEE. This CDR3 has 17 residues. Trimming took 0 bases from V and 3 from J; bases not matched to a gene: 6. CDR3 region: CASSLEGTGAVNQPQHF. CDR3 nucleotide sequence: TGTGCCAGCAGCTTGGAGGGGACAGGGGCCGTCAATCAGCCCCAGCATTTT.

The chain has TRBV9 and TRBJ2-3; a weak D match, TRBD2 (5 bases). The CDR3 spans 15 residues. CDR1 and CDR2 (germline): SGDLS, YYNGEE. V lost 0 bases, J lost 1 base, and 9 bases lay in between. CDR3 in DNA: TGTGCCAGCAGCGTAGGCGGACTCGGCACAGATACGCAGTATTTT. Protein sequence: CASSVGGLGTDTQYF.

V usage is TRBV30 and J usage is TRBJ2-7; D is possibly TRBD1 (6 bases). The CDR3 has 13 amino acids. V lost 5 bases and J lost 3, with 14 bases in between. Germline V gene sequence: CDR1 GTSNPN, CDR2 SVGIG (reference sequence). The DNA for the CDR3 is TGTGCCTGGGCCCCGGACAGAAACTACGAGCAGTACTTC. Encoded protein: CAWAPDRNYEQYF. Full variable domain (missing parts from reference TRBV30 and TRBJ2-7): SQTIHQWPATLVQPVGSPLSLECTVEGTSNPNLYWYRQAAGRGLQLLFYSVGIGQISSEVPQNLSASRPQDRQFILSSKKLLLSDSGFYLCAWAPDRNYEQYFGPGTRLTVT.

The gene calls are TRBV7-8 and TRBJ2-3; no clear D gene. The germline V gene has CDR1 SGHVS and CDR2 FQNEAQ. The CDR3 consists of 15 residues. V was cut by 7 bases and J by 1 base, with 15 bases left in between. The CDR3 is CASNIAKYRTDTQYF. CDR3 in DNA: TGTGCCAGCAACATAGCCAAGTACCGCACAGATACGCAGTATTTT.